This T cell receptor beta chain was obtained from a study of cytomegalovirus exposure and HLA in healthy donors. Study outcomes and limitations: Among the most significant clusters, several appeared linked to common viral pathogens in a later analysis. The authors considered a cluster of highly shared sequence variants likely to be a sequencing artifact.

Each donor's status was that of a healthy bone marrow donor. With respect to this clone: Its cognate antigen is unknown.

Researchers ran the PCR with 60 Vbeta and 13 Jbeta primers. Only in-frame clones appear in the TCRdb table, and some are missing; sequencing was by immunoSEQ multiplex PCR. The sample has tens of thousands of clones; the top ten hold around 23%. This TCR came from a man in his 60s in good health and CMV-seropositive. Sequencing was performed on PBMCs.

The CDR3 coding sequence is TGTGCCAGCATTGGCACTAGCGTTGACAATGAGCAGTTCTTC. It codes for CASIGTSVDNEQFF. The rearrangement joins TRBV7-9 to TRBJ2-1, with 7 positions matching TRBD2. The CDR3 is 14 amino acids. J gave up 5 bases and V 7 bases, and 8 bases lay outside the gene matches. The V gene's germline CDR1 is SEHNR and CDR2 FQNEAQ (reference sequence).